A single sample gave rise to the 26 T cell receptor beta chains below, sequenced in a study of CD8+CD57+ T cells in acquired aplastic anemia. Profiling of TCR beta VDJ combinations and CDR3 sequences used genomic DNA as template. MiXCR, applied by TCRdb to the reads, yields one record per CDR3 protein. The profile covers around 250,000 distinct CDR3 sequences, with 55% to 65% appearing a single time and roughly 8% taken by the ten largest. Specimen: sorted CD4+, CD8+, or CD8+CD57+ T cells (not recorded which) from PBMCs. These receptors were collected from a human donor with severe aplastic anemia or a healthy control (not recorded which).

This chain joins TRBV20-1 and TRBJ1-3; TRBD1 matches 9 bases. Germline lookup yields CDR1 DFQATT and CDR2 SNEGSKA (reference sequence). V lost 5 bases to trimming and J lost 8 bases; unmatched junction nucleotides: 4. The CDR3 length is 12 residues. The CDR3 DNA sequence: TGCAGTGCTGAACAGGGGGCTGACACCATATATTTT. This gives the protein CSAEQGADTIYF.

The V gene is TRBV10-3, the J gene TRBJ2-7; D gene uncertain. The CDR3 extends over 15 amino acids. The germline V gene has CDR1 ENHRY and CDR2 SYGVKD. The V gene lost 6 bases and the J gene lost 2 bases, with 17 bases spanning the gap. In DNA, the CDR3 is TGTGCCATCAGGCGGATTGATAGAGATACCTACGAGCAGTACTTC. Encoded protein: CAIRRIDRDTYEQYF.

This clonotype was found a few times. V usage is TRBV29-1 and J usage is TRBJ2-3; 15 nucleotides align to TRBD2. Trimming cost V 6 bases and J 3 bases; bases outside gene matches: 10. Germline CDR1 reads SQVTM; CDR2 reads ANQGSEA. The CDR3 runs 17 residues. CDR3 region: CSVAGSGTSGRTDTQYF. Written as DNA, the CDR3 is TGCAGCGTAGCAGGGTCCGGGACTAGCGGGAGGACAGATACGCAGTATTTT.

In this sample, this clonotype turned up many times. V is TRBV4-2 and J is TRBJ2-2; D unresolved. The V and J ends lost 0 bases and 3 bases respectively, with 5 bases between them. CDR1 and CDR2 (germline): LGHNA, YNFKEQ. This CDR3 is built from 14 residues. CDR3 residues: CASSQDQDTGELFF. CDR3 sequence (DNA): TGTGCCAGCAGCCAAGACCAGGACACCGGGGAGCTGTTTTTT.

Many counts were recorded for this clonotype. V usage is TRBV7-2 and J usage is TRBJ1-2, with a weak D call TRBD1 (5 bases). This CDR3 is built from 13 residues. The V gene's germline CDR1 is SGHTA and CDR2 FQGNSA. V was cut by 0 bases and J by 9 bases, with 11 bases left in between. CDR3 sequence reads: CASSLAGARSYTF. CDR3 DNA sequence: TGTGCCAGCAGCTTAGCCGGGGCGCGAAGCTACACCTTC. The variable domain in full, with the rest retrieved from reference TRBV7-2 and TRBJ1-2, is GAGVSQSPSNKVTEKGKDVELRCDPISGHTALYWYRQSLGQGLEFLIYFQGNSAPDKSGLPSDRFSAERTGGSVSTLTIQRTQQEDSAVYLCASSLAGARSYTFGSGTRLTVV.

The chain is built from TRBV18 and TRBJ1-1; D is ambiguous. Germline values: CDR1 KGHSH, CDR2 LQKENI. The CDR3 covers 13 residues. The V gene lost 7 bases and the J gene lost 3 bases, with 12 bases spanning the gap. The CDR3 sequence: CASWRSTDTEAFF. The CDR3 DNA is TGTGCCAGCTGGCGGTCCACCGACACTGAAGCTTTCTTT.

This clonotype has only one observation. CDR3 coding DNA: TGTGCCAGCAGCGGACTGGGACAGGGGGAGGATGGCTACACCTTC. Protein sequence: CASSGLGQGEDGYTF. This sequence joins TRBV7-3 and TRBJ1-2, with 11 bases fitting TRBD1. This CDR3 is 15 amino acids long. Germline CDR1 and CDR2: SGHTA and FQGTGA. The V gene end was trimmed by 5 bases and the J gene end by 6 bases; junction bases not matched to a gene: 8.

V usage is TRBV7-6 and J usage is TRBJ1-4; D may be TRBD1 (5 bases). The germline V gene has CDR1 SGHVS and CDR2 FNYEAQ. V lost 5 bases to trimming and J lost 6 bases, with 16 bases between them. CDR3 length: 15 residues. The CDR3 protein is CASSPSGALDEKLFF. CDR3 coding DNA: TGTGCCAGCAGCCCTAGTGGGGCGTTAGATGAAAAACTGTTTTTT.

This chain links TRBV5-1 with TRBJ1-6, with 7 positions matching TRBD1. The CDR3 is 14 residues long. CDR1 SGHRS and CDR2 YFSETQ come from the germline V gene. V was pared by 5 bases and J by 6 bases, with 5 bases of the junction left unmatched. The CDR3 sequence: CASRQQGGNSPLHF. CDR3 DNA sequence: TGCGCCAGCAGGCAGCAGGGGGGTAATTCACCCCTCCACTTT.

This chain uses TRBV30 with TRBJ2-5, with D perhaps matching TRBD1 or TRBD2 (5 bases each). The CDR3 consists of 15 residues. Per the germline V gene, CDR1 is GTSNPN and CDR2 is SVGIG (reference sequence). V lost 4 bases to trimming and J lost 1 base, with 16 bases between them. CDR3 protein: CAWTPGRMGQETQYF. In DNA, the CDR3 is TGTGCCTGGACCCCGGGGCGGATGGGCCAAGAGACCCAGTACTTC.

CDR3 region: CASSVTTALNTEAFF. The CDR3 region has the DNA TGCGCCAGCAGCGTAACTACAGCCTTGAACACTGAAGCTTTCTTT. V is TRBV5-1 and J is TRBJ1-1; no reliable D call. Trimming shortened V by 4 bases and J by 0 bases, and 13 bases separated the two germline ends. Germline V gene sequence: CDR1 SGHRS, CDR2 YFSETQ. The CDR3 runs to 15 residues.

This clonotype turned up a few times. The chain uses TRBV6-1 and TRBJ2-1, with D possibly being TRBD2 (5 bases). Germline V CDR1 and CDR2: MNHNS, SASEGT. With 7 bases removed from V and 5 bases from J, the gap between germline ends came to 18 bases. The CDR3 totals 15 residues. CDR3 sequence: CASILGLYTNNEQFF. In DNA form, the CDR3 reads TGTGCCAGCATACTTGGACTCTATACAAACAATGAGCAGTTCTTC.

The rearrangement joins TRBV10-1 to TRBJ1-6, with a weak D call TRBD1 (6 bases). The germline V gene has CDR1 WNHNN and CDR2 SYGVQD (reference sequence). This CDR3 comprises 13 residues. With 2 bases removed from V and 8 bases from J, the gap between germline ends came to 7 bases. The CDR3 bases are TGCGCCAGCAGTGAGGGGGGGCATTCACCCCTCCACTTT. Amino acid sequence: CASSEGGHSPLHF.

This clonotype showed up many times. The CDR3 sequence is CASSLKAGGPYNEQFF. CDR3 sequence (DNA): TGTGCCAGCAGCTTAAAAGCGGGGGGGCCCTACAATGAGCAGTTCTTC. This sequence joins TRBV7-3 and TRBJ2-1; 10 nucleotides match TRBD2. Germline V lookup: CDR1 SGHTA, CDR2 FQGTGA. With 1 base clipped from V and 2 bases from J, the junction kept 2 bases outside the gene matches. The CDR3 is 16 residues long.

This clonotype was detected ten times or more. The chain links TRBV2 to TRBJ1-5; D is possibly TRBD1 (5 bases). Germline-derived CDR1 and CDR2 are SNHLY and FYNNEI. V lost 1 base, J lost 5 bases, and 12 bases lay in between. The CDR3 extends over 15 amino acids. In nucleotides, the CDR3 is TGTGCCAGCAGTGAAGAAGGGACGGCTTATCAGCCCCAGCATTTT. Residues: CASSEEGTAYQPQHF.

This sequence joins TRBV7-2 and TRBJ2-5; 9 positions match TRBD1. J was trimmed by 2 bases and V by 5 bases; bases with no gene match: 3. CDR3 length: 14 residues. Per germline, CDR1 SGHTA and CDR2 FQGNSA. The CDR3 DNA sequence: TGTGCCAGCAGCGTCGGACAGGGGCAAGAGACCCAGTACTTC. Amino acids: CASSVGQGQETQYF.

The rearrangement joins TRBV7-2 to TRBJ1-2; 10 nucleotides align to TRBD1. With V trimmed by 3 bases and J by 7 bases, 5 bases remained unmatched. The CDR3 extends over 14 amino acids. Germline values: CDR1 SGHTA, CDR2 FQGNSA. The CDR3 reads CASSLEGTGAGYTF. The CDR3 region has the DNA TGTGCCAGCAGCTTGGAAGGGACAGGGGCTGGCTACACCTTC.

Comment on this clonotype: A much larger clone sits a single nucleotide away, making a read error possible. The CDR3 does not close with the conserved phenylalanine or tryptophan, likely indicating a read error. This chain uses TRBV30 with TRBJ1-3; 7 nucleotides match TRBD1. The trim removed 4 bases at V and 4 bases at J, leaving 4 bases unmatched. The CDR3 consists of 13 residues. Germline assignment: CDR1 GTSNPN and CDR2 SVGIG (reference sequence). The CDR3 loop reads CAWNGDSGNTIYS. The CDR3 DNA is TGTGCCTGGAACGGGGACAGCGGAAACACCATATATTCT.

V gene TRBV29-1 combines with J gene TRBJ2-3, with 8 bases lining up with TRBD1. Trimming took 6 bases from V and 2 from J; bases not matched to a gene: 7. The germline V gene has CDR1 SQVTM and CDR2 ANQGSEA. This CDR3 is 14 amino acids long. The DNA of the CDR3 is TGCAGCGTAGGGGCAGGGGGCGTCACAGATACGCAGTATTTT. This translates into CSVGAGGVTDTQYF.

A word on this clonotype: Relative to the germline gene, one junction end is altered; a read error may explain this. This rearrangement joins TRBV20-1 to TRBJ2-7; D is uncertain. CDR1 and CDR2 (germline): DFQATT, SNEGSKA (reference sequence). CDR3 length equals 13 residues. As DNA, the CDR3 is TGCGGTGCTAGAGGTGGGAATACCTACGAGCAGTACTTC. Protein: CGARGGNTYEQYF.

This clonotype has a count of ten or more. The V gene is TRBV15, the J gene TRBJ2-6, with D perhaps TRBD1 (6 bases). Germline values: CDR1 LNHNV, CDR2 YYDKDF (reference sequence). Deletions cut 0 bases from V and 4 bases from J, with 13 bases between. The CDR3 covers 17 residues. CDR3 sequence (DNA): TGTGCCACCAGCAGAGATAGATTGGGGGCAGGGGCCAACGTCCTGACTTTC. It specifies CATSRDRLGAGANVLTF.

Concerning this clonotype: Relative to the germline gene, one junction end is altered; a read error may explain this. The gene calls are TRBV20-1 and TRBJ2-3; maybe TRBD2 (5 bases). Looked up from germline, CDR1 is DFQATT and CDR2 is SNEGSKA (reference sequence). This CDR3 spans 14 amino acids. The CDR3 reads CSTRELVGSDTQYF. CDR3 DNA sequence: TGCAGTACTAGAGAGCTAGTGGGATCAGATACGCAGTATTTT.

V gene TRBV7-9 combines with J gene TRBJ1-5; D might be TRBD1 (5 bases). V was shortened by 2 bases and J by 2 bases, with 13 bases between the two germline ends. This CDR3 spans 16 amino acids. Germline lookup yields CDR1 SEHNR and CDR2 FQNEAQ (reference sequence). The CDR3 sequence is CASSLTGQSGNQPQHF. The CDR3 bases are TGTGCCAGCAGCTTAACAGGCCAATCTGGCAATCAGCCCCAGCATTTT. Full variable domain (rest looked up from reference TRBV7-9 and TRBJ1-5): DTGVSQNPRHKITKRGQNVTFRCDPISEHNRLYWYRQTLGQGPEFLTYFQNEAQLEKSRLLSDRFSAERPKGSFSTLEIQRTEQGDSAMYLCASSLTGQSGNQPQHFGDGTRLSIL.

As regards this clonotype: Since a much larger clone is just one base distant, this may be a read error. This sequence joins TRBV6-4 and TRBJ1-5, with D possibly matching TRBD1 (5 bases). The CDR3 is made up of 15 amino acids. Germline V gene sequence: CDR1 MRHNA, CDR2 SNTAGT. The CDR3 is CASSAYTGMNPPQHF. CDR3 coding DNA: TGTGCCAGCAGTGCTTACACAGGTATGAATCCGCCCCAGCATTTT.

This clonotype was seen a handful of times. V is TRBV2 and J is TRBJ2-7; D unresolved. CDR1 is SNHLY and CDR2 is FYNNEI in the germline V gene. The CDR3 contains 13 residues. Trimming shortened V by 4 bases and J by 0 bases, and 7 bases separated the two germline ends. CDR3 in DNA: TGTGCCAGCAGTGGGGTCAGCTCCTACGAGCAGTACTTC. Amino acids: CASSGVSSYEQYF.

This clonotype was seen at least ten times. The V and J genes are TRBV7-2 and TRBJ1-5; the D is unclear. This CDR3 has 13 amino acids. Trimming left V 5 bases short and J 4 bases short, with 9 bases between. Germline CDR1 reads SGHTA; CDR2 reads FQGNSA. The CDR3 spells CASSPHLNQPQHF. CDR3 coding DNA: TGTGCCAGCAGCCCCCATCTGAATCAGCCCCAGCATTTT.